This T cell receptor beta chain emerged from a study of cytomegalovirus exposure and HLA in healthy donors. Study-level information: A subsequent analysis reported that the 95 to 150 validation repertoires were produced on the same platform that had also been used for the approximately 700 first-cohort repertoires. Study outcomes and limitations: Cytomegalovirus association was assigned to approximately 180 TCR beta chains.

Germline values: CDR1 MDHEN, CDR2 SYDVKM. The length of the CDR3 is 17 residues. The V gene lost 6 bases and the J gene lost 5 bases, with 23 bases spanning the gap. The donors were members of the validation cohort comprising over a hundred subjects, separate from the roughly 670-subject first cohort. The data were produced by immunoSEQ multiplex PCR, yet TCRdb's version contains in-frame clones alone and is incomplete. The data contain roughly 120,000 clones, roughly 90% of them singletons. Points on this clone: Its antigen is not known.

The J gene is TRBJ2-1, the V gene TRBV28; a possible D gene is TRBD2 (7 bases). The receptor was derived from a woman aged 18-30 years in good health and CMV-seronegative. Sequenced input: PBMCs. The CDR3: CASRGTWGGAEDNEQFF. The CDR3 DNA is TGTGCCAGCAGGGGGACCTGGGGGGGGGCTGAAGACAATGAGCAGTTCTTC.